A single sample is the source of the 27 T cell receptor beta chains below, sequenced in a study of T cells expressing NK-cell markers. One entry per CDR3 protein, without DNA, is what TCRdb gives after re-calling the 5' RACE reads. In total, the table holds 350,000 to 400,000 distinct CDR3 sequences. The sequencing sample was made of blood T cells: a sorted CD56 or NKG2C T cell subset, CD4+ or CD8+ T cells, or bulk PBMC T cells (not recorded which). The receptors were gathered from a woman aged 50 to 60 in good health.

The rearrangement uses TRBV29-1 and TRBJ2-7; TCRdb proposes TRBD1, but this gene call is untestable without DNA. From germline, CDR1 is SQVTM and CDR2 ANQGSEA. The length of the CDR3 is 14 residues. CDR3 sequence reads: CSVADSMDPYEQYF.

This rearrangement joins TRBV12-3 or TRBV12-4 to TRBJ2-1; the D call from TCRdb, TRBD2, cannot be confirmed without DNA. The CDR3 contains 18 residues. The CDR3: CASRGLAGVSPLDNEQFF.

This chain's CDR3 is CASSSTYEAKTQYF. V is TRBV2 and J is TRBJ2-5. Per the germline V gene, CDR1 is SNHLY and CDR2 is FYNNEI. The CDR3 is 14 amino acids.

V and J are TRBV11-3 and TRBJ2-1; TCRdb's D gene call, TRBD2, goes unchecked for lack of DNA. Germline V gene sequence: CDR1 SGHNT, CDR2 YENEEA. The CDR3 is 12 amino acids. CDR3 sequence: CASSGAVYEQFF.

The gene calls are TRBV5-1 and TRBJ2-5. The CDR3 has 15 residues. Germline CDR1 is SGHRS and CDR2 is YFSETQ. The CDR3 loop reads CASSFSGLDQETQYF.

The chain couples TRBV20-1 to TRBJ1-6; as DNA is missing, the TRBD1 call by TCRdb cannot be tested. In germline, CDR1 is DFQATT, CDR2 SNEGSKA (reference sequence). The CDR3 loop spans 14 amino acids. This CDR3 is CSARGGAGNSPLHF.

The rearrangement links TRBV25-1 to TRBJ1-4. The CDR3 has 15 amino acids. In germline, CDR1 is MGHDK, CDR2 SYGVNS. CDR3 loop: CASSDSRVGNEKLFF.

The chain combines TRBV7-2 with TRBJ2-3; no DNA is available, so the TRBD1 call from TCRdb remains unchecked. CDR1 SGHTA and CDR2 FQGNSA come from the germline V gene. The CDR3 loop spans 15 amino acids. This CDR3 is CASSPGQRSTDTQYF. The variable domain in full, with the rest retrieved from reference TRBV7-2 and TRBJ2-3, is GAGVSQSPSNKVTEKGKDVELRCDPISGHTALYWYRQSLGQGLEFLIYFQGNSAPDKSGLPSDRFSAERTGGSVSTLTIQRTQQEDSAVYLCASSPGQRSTDTQYFGPGTRLTVL.

The chain couples TRBV15 to TRBJ2-5. CDR1 and CDR2 (germline): LNHNV, YYDKDF (reference sequence). This CDR3 is built from 13 residues. Here the CDR3 reads CATKLGSQETQYF. Variable domain in full (rest from reference TRBV15 and TRBJ2-5): DAMVIQNPRYQVTQFGKPVTLSCSQTLNHNVMYWYQQKSSQAPKLLFHYYDKDFNNEADTPDNFQSRRPNTSFCFLDIRSPGLGDTAMYLCATKLGSQETQYFGPGTRLLVL.

The genes are TRBV5-8 and TRBJ2-1. Germline CDR1 is SGHTS and CDR2 is YDEGEE. CDR3 length equals 15 residues. The chain's CDR3 is CASSFGAISYNEQFF.

This chain links TRBV15 with TRBJ2-1. The CDR3 runs 13 residues. Per the germline V gene, CDR1 is LNHNV and CDR2 is YYDKDF (reference sequence). CDR3 sequence reads: CATSRGVENEQFF.

The gene calls are TRBV24-1 and TRBJ2-5; TCRdb indicates TRBD2, and absent DNA this call remains unverified. CDR3 length equals 15 residues. Looked up from germline, CDR1 is KGHDR and CDR2 is SFDVKD. CDR3 region: CATRGGGLAEETQYF.

The V gene is TRBV29-1, the J gene TRBJ1-2. Germline V gene sequence: CDR1 SQVTM, CDR2 ANQGSEA. The CDR3 runs 12 residues. The CDR3 region is CSVGMSNYGYTF.

V gene TRBV5-1 combines with J gene TRBJ1-3; TCRdb calls TRBD1, which cannot be checked without DNA. The CDR3 spans 16 residues. In germline, CDR1 is SGHRS, CDR2 YFSETQ. CDR3 sequence: CASSLDQQGFGNTIYF.

The rearrangement joins TRBV30 to TRBJ2-7. This CDR3 spans 13 amino acids. Germline lookup yields CDR1 GTSNPN and CDR2 SVGIG (reference sequence). CDR3 residues: CAWSVTSPYEQYF.

The chain is built from TRBV5-1 and TRBJ2-5; TCRdb selects TRBD2, and the lack of DNA leaves this call unchecked. This CDR3 comprises 15 residues. Germline V gene lookup returns CDR1 SGHRS and CDR2 YFSETQ. This CDR3 reads CASKGLAVTGETQYF.

The chain recombines TRBV7-8 with TRBJ2-7; TCRdb's assignment of TRBD2 cannot be checked, as there is no DNA. The length of the CDR3 is 13 residues. Germline-derived CDR1 and CDR2 are SGHVS and FQNEAQ. This CDR3 reads CASSLRVSYEQYF.

The V call is TRBV29-1, the J call TRBJ2-2; TCRdb's D call of TRBD2 is untestable without DNA. Germline V gene data show CDR1 as SQVTM and CDR2 as ANQGSEA. The CDR3 spans 16 residues. CDR3 in amino acids: CSVGALAGGRTGELFF.

The rearrangement links TRBV2 to TRBJ2-2; TCRdb's D call of TRBD1 is untestable without DNA. Germline CDR1 and CDR2: SNHLY and FYNNEI. The CDR3 loop spans 14 amino acids. The CDR3 spells CASIRDRRTGELFF. The full variable domain, with the rest looked up from reference TRBV2 and TRBJ2-2, is EPEVTQTPSHQVTQMGQEVILRCVPISNHLYFYWYRQILGQKVEFLVSFYNNEISEKSEIFDDQFSVERPDGSNFTLKIRSTKLEDSAMYFCASIRDRRTGELFFGEGSRLTVL.

The gene calls are TRBV12-3 or TRBV12-4 and TRBJ2-1; TCRdb returns TRBD2, unconfirmable since there is no DNA. CDR3 length equals 14 residues. The CDR3 sequence is CASTKGGRHNEQFF.

The chain joins TRBV4-1 to TRBJ2-2; with no DNA, the TCRdb D assignment of TRBD1 cannot be verified. The CDR3 is made up of 15 amino acids. The germline V gene encodes CDR1 MGHRA and CDR2 YSYEKL. The CDR3 protein is CASSPDPPGPGELFF.

The rearrangement links TRBV6-4 to TRBJ2-1; TCRdb lists TRBD1, though no DNA is available to test this call. The CDR3 is 12 amino acids. Germline V lookup: CDR1 MRHNA, CDR2 SNTAGT. CDR3 amino acids: CASSRDHNEQFF.

This rearrangement joins TRBV10-3 to TRBJ2-3; no DNA is available, so the TRBD2 call from TCRdb remains unchecked. CDR1 is ENHRY, CDR2 SYGVKD, per germline. This CDR3 has 18 amino acids. Here the CDR3 reads CAISESSSGGISTDTQYF.

The chain uses TRBV12-3 or TRBV12-4 and TRBJ1-6; checking the TCRdb D call of TRBD1 is not possible without DNA. The CDR3 has 14 residues. This CDR3 reads CASSFSGGSSPLHF.

The V call is TRBV3-1, the J call TRBJ2-5; TCRdb's D gene call, TRBD1, goes unchecked for lack of DNA. Germline V gene data show CDR1 as LGHDT and CDR2 as YNNKEL (reference sequence). This CDR3 has 16 amino acids. CDR3 protein: CASSGVLGINQETQYF.

The chain uses TRBV12-3 or TRBV12-4 and TRBJ2-1. The length of the CDR3 is 11 residues. The CDR3 protein is CASRTRAEQFF.

V is TRBV6-6 and J is TRBJ2-7. Germline loops: CDR1 MNHNY, CDR2 SVGAGI (reference sequence). CDR3 size: 12 residues. The CDR3: CASSYSQNEQYF.